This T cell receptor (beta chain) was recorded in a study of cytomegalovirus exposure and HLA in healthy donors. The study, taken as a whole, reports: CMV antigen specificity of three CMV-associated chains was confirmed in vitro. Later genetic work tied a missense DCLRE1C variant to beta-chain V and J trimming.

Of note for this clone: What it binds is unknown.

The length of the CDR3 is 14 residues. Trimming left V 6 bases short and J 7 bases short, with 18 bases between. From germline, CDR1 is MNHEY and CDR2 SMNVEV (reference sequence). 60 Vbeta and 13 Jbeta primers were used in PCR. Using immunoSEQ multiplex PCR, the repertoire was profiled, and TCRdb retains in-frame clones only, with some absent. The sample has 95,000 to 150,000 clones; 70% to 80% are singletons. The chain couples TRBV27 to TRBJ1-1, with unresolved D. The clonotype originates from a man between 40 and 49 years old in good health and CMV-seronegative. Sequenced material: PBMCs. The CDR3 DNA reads TGTGCCAGCAGAGCGGCAGCCCGGGCCATTGAAGCTTTCTTT. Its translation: CASRAAARAIEAFF.